This T cell receptor (beta chain) originates from a study of vaccination and CD4 T cells after COVID-19. Study summary: Post-vaccine sampling followed dose two by a median around 74 days (range 14 to 241). Findings and caveats of the study: Nearly all convalescent vaccine-specific clones, 304 of 307, recognized only SARS-CoV-2 spike.

With the Oncomine TCR Beta short-read assay, DNA from cultured CD4+ T cells was sequenced. TCRdb itself ran the PCR reads through MiXCR, one entry per CDR3 protein. The sample shows fewer than 20,000 distinct CDR3 sequences, about 40% of them seen only once. Treatment denoted: approximately nine-day PBMC culture with coronavirus spike peptide pools or control peptides (ViraFEST assay). Antigen-specific T cell expansion with peptide pools preceded TCR sequencing in the ViraFEST approach. The culture of about 2 million PBMCs per well included 9.5 to 10 IU/ml IL-2 and about 9.9 ug/ml peptide pools. Only a few counts were recorded for this clonotype. What it recognizes is unknown. The CDR3 consists of 13 residues. Germline loops: CDR1 SGHAT, CDR2 FQNNGV. V lost 1 base to trimming and J lost 1 base, with 4 bases between them.

Sequenced material: cultured CD4+ T cells from blood. The J gene is TRBJ1-1, the V gene TRBV11-2; the D is unclear. The clonotype comes from a human donor with COVID-19. The CDR3 DNA reads TGTGCCAGCAGCTTAGGAGGGAACACTGAAGCTTTCTTT. This gives the protein CASSLGGNTEAFF.